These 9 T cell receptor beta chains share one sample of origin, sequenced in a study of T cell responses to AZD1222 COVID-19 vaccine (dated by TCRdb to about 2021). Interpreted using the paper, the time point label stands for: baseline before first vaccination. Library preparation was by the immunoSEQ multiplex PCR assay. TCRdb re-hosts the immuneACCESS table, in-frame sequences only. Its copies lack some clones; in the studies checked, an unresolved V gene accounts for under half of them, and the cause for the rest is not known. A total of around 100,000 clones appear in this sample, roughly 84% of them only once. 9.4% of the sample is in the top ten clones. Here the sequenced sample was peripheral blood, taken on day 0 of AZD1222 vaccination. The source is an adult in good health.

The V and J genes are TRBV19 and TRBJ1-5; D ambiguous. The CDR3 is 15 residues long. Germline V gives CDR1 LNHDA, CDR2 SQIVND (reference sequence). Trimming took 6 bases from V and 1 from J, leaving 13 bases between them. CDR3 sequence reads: CASSFGHVSNQPQHF. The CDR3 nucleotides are TGTGCCAGTAGCTTTGGTCATGTCAGCAATCAGCCCCAGCATTTT. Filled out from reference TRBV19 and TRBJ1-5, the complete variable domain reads DGGITQSPKYLFRKEGQNVTLSCEQNLNHDAMYWYRQDPGQGLRLIYYSQIVNDFQKGDIAEGYSVSREKKESFPLTVTSAQKNPTAFYLCASSFGHVSNQPQHFGDGTRLSIL.

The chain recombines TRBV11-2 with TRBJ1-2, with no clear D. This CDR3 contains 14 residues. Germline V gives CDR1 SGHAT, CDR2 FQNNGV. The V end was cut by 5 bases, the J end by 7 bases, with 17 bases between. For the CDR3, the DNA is TGTGCCAGCAGCATTGACGAAAGGGATGCTGGCTACACCTTC. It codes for CASSIDERDAGYTF.

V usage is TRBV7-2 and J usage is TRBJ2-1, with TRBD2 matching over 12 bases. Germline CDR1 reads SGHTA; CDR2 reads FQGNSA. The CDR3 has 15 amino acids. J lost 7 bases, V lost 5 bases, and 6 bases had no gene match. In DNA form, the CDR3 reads TGTGCCAGCAGCCTAAGGACTAGCGGGGTGAATGAGCAGTTCTTC. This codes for CASSLRTSGVNEQFF.

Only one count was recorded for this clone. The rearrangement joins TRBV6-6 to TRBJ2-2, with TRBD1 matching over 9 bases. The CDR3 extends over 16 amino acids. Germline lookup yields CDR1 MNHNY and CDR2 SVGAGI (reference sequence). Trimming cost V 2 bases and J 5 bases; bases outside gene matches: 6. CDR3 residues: CASSYARTGETGELFF. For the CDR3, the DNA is TGTGCCAGCAGTTACGCTCGGACAGGGGAAACCGGGGAGCTGTTTTTT.

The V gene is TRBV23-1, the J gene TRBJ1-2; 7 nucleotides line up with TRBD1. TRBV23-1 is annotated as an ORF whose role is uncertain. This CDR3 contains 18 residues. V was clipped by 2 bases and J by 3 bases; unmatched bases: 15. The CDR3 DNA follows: TGCGCCAGCAGTCAAACCAGCCCCGATGACAGGGTCGACTATGGCTACACCTTC. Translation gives CASSQTSPDDRVDYGYTF.

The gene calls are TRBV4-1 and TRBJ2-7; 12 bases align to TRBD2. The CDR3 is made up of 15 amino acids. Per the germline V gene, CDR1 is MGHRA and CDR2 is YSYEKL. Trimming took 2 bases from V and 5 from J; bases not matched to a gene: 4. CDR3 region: CASSQPTSGRHEQYF. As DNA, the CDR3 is TGCGCCAGCAGCCAACCGACTAGCGGGAGACACGAGCAGTACTTC.

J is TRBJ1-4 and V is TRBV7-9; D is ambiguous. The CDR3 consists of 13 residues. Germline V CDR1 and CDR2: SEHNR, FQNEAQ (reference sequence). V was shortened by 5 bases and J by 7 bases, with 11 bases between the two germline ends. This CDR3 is CASSVGVTEKLFF. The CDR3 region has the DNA TGTGCCAGCAGCGTTGGGGTTACTGAAAAACTGTTTTTT.

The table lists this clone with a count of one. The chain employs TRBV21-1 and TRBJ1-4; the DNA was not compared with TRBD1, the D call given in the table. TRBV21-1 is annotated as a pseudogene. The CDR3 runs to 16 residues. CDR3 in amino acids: CASDLGQGTTNEKLFF. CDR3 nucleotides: TGTGCCAGCGACCTAGGACAGGGAACCACTAATGAAAAACTGTTTTTT.

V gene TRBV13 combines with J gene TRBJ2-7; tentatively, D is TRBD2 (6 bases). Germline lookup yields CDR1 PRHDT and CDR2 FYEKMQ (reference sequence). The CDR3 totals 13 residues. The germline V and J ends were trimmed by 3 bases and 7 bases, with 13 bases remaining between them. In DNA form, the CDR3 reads TGTGCCAGCAGCTTCGAGGTAGGAGGGGAGCAGTACTTC. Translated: CASSFEVGGEQYF.